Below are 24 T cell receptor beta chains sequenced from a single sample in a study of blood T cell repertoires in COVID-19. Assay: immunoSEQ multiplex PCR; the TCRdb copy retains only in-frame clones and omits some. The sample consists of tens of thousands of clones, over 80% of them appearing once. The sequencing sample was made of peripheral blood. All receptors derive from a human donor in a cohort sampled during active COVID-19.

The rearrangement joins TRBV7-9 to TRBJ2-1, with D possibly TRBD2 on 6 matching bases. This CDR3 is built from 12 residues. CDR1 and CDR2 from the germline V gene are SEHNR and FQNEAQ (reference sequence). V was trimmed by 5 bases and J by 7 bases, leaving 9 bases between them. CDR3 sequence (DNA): TGTGCCAGCAGCCCGACTAGGAATGAGCAGTTCTTC. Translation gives CASSPTRNEQFF.

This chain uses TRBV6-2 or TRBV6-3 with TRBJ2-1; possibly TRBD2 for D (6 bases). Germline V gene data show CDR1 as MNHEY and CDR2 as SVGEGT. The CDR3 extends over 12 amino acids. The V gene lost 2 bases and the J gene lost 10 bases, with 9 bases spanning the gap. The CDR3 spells CASSYGGREQFF. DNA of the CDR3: TGTGCCAGCAGTTACGGGGGGAGGGAGCAGTTCTTC.

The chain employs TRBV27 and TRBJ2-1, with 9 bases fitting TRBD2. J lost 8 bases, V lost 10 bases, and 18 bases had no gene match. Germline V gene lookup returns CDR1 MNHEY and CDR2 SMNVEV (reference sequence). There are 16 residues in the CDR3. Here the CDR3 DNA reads TGTGCCACCAGGAATCCGACTGGACTAGCGAGGGATGAGCAGTTCTTC. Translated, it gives CATRNPTGLARDEQFF.

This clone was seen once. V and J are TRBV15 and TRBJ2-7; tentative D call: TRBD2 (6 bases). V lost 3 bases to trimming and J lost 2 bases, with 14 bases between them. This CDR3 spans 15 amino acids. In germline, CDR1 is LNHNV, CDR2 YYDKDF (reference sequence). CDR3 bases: TGTGCCACCAGCAGCCCGGGGGACGGCCCCTACGAGCAGTACTTC. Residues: CATSSPGDGPYEQYF.

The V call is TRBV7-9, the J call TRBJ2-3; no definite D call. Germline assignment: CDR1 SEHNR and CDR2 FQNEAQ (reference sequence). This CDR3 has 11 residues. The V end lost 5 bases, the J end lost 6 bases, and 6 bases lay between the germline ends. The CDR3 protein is CASSVSDTQYF. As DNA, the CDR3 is TGTGCCAGCAGCGTTTCGGATACGCAGTATTTT.

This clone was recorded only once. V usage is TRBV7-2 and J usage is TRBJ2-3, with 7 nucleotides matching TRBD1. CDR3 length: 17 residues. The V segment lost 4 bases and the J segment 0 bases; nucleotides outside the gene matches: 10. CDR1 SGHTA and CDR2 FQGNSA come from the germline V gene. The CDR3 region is CASSSGTGAFSTDTQYF. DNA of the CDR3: TGTGCCAGCAGCTCCGGTACAGGGGCCTTTAGCACAGATACGCAGTATTTT.

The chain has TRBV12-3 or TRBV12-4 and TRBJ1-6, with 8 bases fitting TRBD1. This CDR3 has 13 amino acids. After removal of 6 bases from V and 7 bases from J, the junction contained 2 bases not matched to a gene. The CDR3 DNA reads TGTGCCAGCAGACAGGGGGAAAATTCACCCCTCCACTTT. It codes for CASRQGENSPLHF.

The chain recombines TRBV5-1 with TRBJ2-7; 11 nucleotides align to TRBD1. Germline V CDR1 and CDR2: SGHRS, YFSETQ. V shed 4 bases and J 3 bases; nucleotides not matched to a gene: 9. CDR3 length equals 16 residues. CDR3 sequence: CASSLGQGAVNYEQYF. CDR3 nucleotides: TGCGCCAGCAGCCTTGGACAGGGGGCAGTGAACTACGAGCAGTACTTC. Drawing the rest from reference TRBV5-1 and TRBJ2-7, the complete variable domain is KAGVTQTPRYLIKTRGQQVTLSCSPISGHRSVSWYQQTPGQGLQFLFEYFSETQRNKGNFPGRFSGRQFSNSRSEMNVSTLELGDSALYLCASSLGQGAVNYEQYFGPGTRLTVT.

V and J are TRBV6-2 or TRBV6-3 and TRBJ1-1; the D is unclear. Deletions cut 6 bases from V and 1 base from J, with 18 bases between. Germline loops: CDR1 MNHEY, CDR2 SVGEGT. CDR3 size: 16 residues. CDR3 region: CASSLTPGARNTEAFF. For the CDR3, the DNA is TGTGCCAGCAGCCTTACCCCCGGAGCCCGGAACACTGAAGCTTTCTTT.

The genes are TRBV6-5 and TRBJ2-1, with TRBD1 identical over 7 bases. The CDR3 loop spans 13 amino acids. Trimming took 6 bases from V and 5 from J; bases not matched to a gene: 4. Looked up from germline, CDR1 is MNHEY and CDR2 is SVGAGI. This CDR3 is CASRGQTDNEQFF. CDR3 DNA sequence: TGTGCCAGCAGGGGACAGACCGACAATGAGCAGTTCTTC.

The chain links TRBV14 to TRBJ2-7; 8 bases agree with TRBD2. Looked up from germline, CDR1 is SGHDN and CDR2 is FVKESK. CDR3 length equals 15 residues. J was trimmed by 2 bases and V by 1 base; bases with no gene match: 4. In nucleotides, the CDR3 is TGTGCCAGCAGCCAAGGGCTAGCGGGTGCCTACGAGCAGTACTTC. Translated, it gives CASSQGLAGAYEQYF.

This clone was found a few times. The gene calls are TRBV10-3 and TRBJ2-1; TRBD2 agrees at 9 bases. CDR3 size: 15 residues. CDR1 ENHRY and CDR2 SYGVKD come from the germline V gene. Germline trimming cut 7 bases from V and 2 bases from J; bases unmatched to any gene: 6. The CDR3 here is CAITEGGRAYNEQFF. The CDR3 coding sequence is TGTGCCATCACCGAGGGCGGGAGGGCCTACAATGAGCAGTTCTTC.

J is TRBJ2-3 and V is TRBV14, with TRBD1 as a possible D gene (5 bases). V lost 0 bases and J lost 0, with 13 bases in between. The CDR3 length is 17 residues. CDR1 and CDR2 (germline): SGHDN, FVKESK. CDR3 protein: CASSQEAAGSSTDTQYF. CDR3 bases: TGTGCCAGCAGCCAAGAGGCGGCAGGGTCTAGCACAGATACGCAGTATTTT. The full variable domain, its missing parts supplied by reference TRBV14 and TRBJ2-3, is EAGVTQFPSHSVIEKGQTVTLRCDPISGHDNLYWYRRVMGKEIKFLLHFVKESKQDESGMPNNRFLAERTGGTYSTLKVQPAELEDSGVYFCASSQEAAGSSTDTQYFGPGTRLTVL.

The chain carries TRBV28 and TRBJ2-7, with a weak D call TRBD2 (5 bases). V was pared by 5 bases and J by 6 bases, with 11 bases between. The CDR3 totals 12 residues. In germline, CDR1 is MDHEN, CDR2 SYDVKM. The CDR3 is CASSPPGGEQYF. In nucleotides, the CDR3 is TGTGCCAGCAGTCCGCCCGGAGGCGAGCAGTACTTC. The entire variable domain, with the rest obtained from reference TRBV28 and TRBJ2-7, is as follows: DVKVTQSSRYLVKRTGEKVFLECVQDMDHENMFWYRQDPGLGLRLIYFSYDVKMKEKGDIPEGYSVSREKKERFSLILESASTNQTSMYLCASSPPGGEQYFGPGTRLTVT.

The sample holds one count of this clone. The CDR3 sequence: CASSELQQGNSPLHF. In nucleotides, the CDR3 is TGTGCCAGCAGTGAATTACAACAGGGGAATTCACCCCTCCACTTT. This chain links TRBV6-1 with TRBJ1-6, with 7 bases matching TRBD1. The CDR3 loop spans 15 amino acids. V shed 2 bases, J shed 7 bases, and the junction held 5 bases outside the gene matches. Germline V gene data show CDR1 as MNHNS and CDR2 as SASEGT.

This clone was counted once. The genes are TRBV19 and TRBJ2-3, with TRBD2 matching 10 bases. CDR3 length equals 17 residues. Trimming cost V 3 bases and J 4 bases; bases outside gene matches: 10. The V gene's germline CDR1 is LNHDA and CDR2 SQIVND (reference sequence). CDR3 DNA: TGTGCCAGTAGTATCACCACGGGACTAGCGACCCCAGATACGCAGTATTTT. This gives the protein CASSITTGLATPDTQYF.

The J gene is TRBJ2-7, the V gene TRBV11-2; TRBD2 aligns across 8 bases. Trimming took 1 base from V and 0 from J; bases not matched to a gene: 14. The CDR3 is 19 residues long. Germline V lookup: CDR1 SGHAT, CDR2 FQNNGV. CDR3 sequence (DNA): TGTGCCAGCAGCTTAGTGTCGGGGGGGGCCAATTTTCGCTCCTACGAGCAGTACTTC. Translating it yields CASSLVSGGANFRSYEQYF.

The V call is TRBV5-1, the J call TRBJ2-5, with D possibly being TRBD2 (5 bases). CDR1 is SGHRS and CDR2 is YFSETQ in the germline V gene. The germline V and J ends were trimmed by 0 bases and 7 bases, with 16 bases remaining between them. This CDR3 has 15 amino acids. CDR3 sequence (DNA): TGCGCCAGCAGCTTGGCCGCTGGAGACGCGGGGACCCAGTACTTC. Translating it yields CASSLAAGDAGTQYF.

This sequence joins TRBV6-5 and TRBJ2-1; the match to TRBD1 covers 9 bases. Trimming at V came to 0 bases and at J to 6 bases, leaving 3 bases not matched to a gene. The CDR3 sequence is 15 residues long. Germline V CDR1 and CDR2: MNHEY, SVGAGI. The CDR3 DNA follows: TGTGCCAGCAGTTACTCTTGGACAGGGGTCAATGAGCAGTTCTTC. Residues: CASSYSWTGVNEQFF.

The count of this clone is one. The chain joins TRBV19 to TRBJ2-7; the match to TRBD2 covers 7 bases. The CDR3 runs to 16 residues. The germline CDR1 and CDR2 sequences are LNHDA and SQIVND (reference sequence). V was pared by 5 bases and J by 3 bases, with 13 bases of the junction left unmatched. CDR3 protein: CASSAGRREAVYEQYF. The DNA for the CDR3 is TGTGCCAGTAGTGCGGGACGCCGGGAGGCGGTCTACGAGCAGTACTTC.

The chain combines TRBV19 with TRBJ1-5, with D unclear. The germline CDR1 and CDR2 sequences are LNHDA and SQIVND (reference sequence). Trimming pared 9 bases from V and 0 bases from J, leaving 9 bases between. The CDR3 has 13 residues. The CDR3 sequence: CASTRNSNQPQHF. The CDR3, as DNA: TGTGCCAGCACCAGGAATAGCAATCAGCCCCAGCATTTT.

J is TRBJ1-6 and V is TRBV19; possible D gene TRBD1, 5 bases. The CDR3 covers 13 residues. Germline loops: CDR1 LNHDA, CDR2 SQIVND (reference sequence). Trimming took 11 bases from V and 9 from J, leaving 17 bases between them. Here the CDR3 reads CAGAASGISPLHF. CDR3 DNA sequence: TGTGCCGGGGCGGCATCAGGGATTTCACCCCTCCACTTT.

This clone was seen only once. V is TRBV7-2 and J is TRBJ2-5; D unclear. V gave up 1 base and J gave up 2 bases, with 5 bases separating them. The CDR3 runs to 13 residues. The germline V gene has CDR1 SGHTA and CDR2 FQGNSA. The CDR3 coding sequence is TGTGCCAGCAGCTTAGTCCAGCAAGAGACCCAGTACTTC. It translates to CASSLVQQETQYF.

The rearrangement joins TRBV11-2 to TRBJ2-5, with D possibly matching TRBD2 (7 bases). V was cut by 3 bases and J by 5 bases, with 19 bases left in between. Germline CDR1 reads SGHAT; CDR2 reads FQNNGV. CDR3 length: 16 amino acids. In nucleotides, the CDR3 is TGTGCCAGCAGCTTTAGGGCGGGGGACAACGGGGAGACCCAGTACTTC. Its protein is CASSFRAGDNGETQYF.